The 9 T cell receptor beta chains listed next were all sequenced from one sample in a study of T cells after yellow fever vaccination (dated by TCRdb to between 2019 and 2020). In light of the paper, this sample's treatment or condition label describes: live attenuated yellow fever vaccine strain. Library construction relied on 5' RACE. TCRdb records Illumina HiSeq 2500 as the sequencer. TCRdb ran its own pipeline on the public reads, namely fastp trimming at Q25 and MiXCR clone calling, and kept in-frame beta chains. Duplicate CDR3 protein sequences are folded into a single record with the most common DNA and genes. The sample has 450,000 to 600,000 distinct CDR3 sequences on record, approximately 12% of them singletons. The top ten clonotypes cover roughly an eighth of the sample. The input for sequencing was PBMCs, taken on the day of the yellow fever booster vaccination. The source is a young man who received the YFV17D yellow fever vaccine.

This chain links TRBV15 with TRBJ2-7; D is uncertain. Trimming pared 1 base from V and 7 bases from J, leaving 14 bases between. The CDR3 runs 14 residues. Germline assignment: CDR1 LNHNV and CDR2 YYDKDF (reference sequence). The CDR3 sequence is CATSRGAALSEQYF. CDR3 DNA: TGTGCCACCAGCAGAGGAGCAGCCTTGAGTGAGCAGTACTTC.

The chain has TRBV25-1 and TRBJ2-3; TRBD2 aligns across 13 bases. With V trimmed by 7 bases and J by 4 bases, 2 bases remained unmatched. This CDR3 has 14 amino acids. Looked up from germline, CDR1 is MGHDK and CDR2 is SYGVNS. The CDR3 is CASTGTSGADTQYF. CDR3 bases: TGTGCCAGCACCGGGACTAGCGGGGCAGATACGCAGTATTTT.

In its sample, this clonotype was seen a few times. The gene calls are TRBV29-1 and TRBJ2-1; the match to TRBD2 covers 10 bases. The V gene's germline CDR1 is SQVTM and CDR2 ANQGSEA. This CDR3 contains 13 residues. J was trimmed by 3 bases and V by 8 bases; bases with no gene match: 4. The DNA for the CDR3 is TGCAGCCTTCGGACTAGCGGCTACAATGAGCAGTTCTTC. Translation gives CSLRTSGYNEQFF.

V and J are TRBV5-1 and TRBJ1-1; weak D call: TRBD1 (5 bases). Germline V gene sequence: CDR1 SGHRS, CDR2 YFSETQ. V was cut by 5 bases and J by 1 base, with 15 bases left in between. This CDR3 contains 15 residues. CDR3 sequence reads: CASRTEGIGNTEAFF. CDR3 in DNA: TGCGCCAGCAGAACGGAGGGGATTGGGAACACTGAAGCTTTCTTT.

The V gene is TRBV12-3 or TRBV12-4, the J gene TRBJ1-4, with D unclear. CDR3 length equals 16 residues. The chain's CDR3 is CPPPVGSSPPNEKLFF. CDR3 bases: TGTCCTCCCCCTGTGGGTAGTTCGCCGCCTAATGAAAAACTGTTTTTT.

This clonotype appeared a few times. The J gene is TRBJ2-7, the V gene TRBV14; D uncertain. The V and J ends lost 4 bases and 7 bases respectively, with 17 bases between them. The CDR3 loop spans 14 amino acids. Germline values: CDR1 SGHDN, CDR2 FVKESK. The CDR3 coding sequence is TGTGCCAGCAGCCGAGGCGGTTGGGCGTTGGAGCAGTACTTC. The encoded protein is CASSRGGWALEQYF.

The sample holds a few counts of this clonotype. The V call is TRBV30, the J call TRBJ1-5; D is perhaps TRBD1 (6 bases). Per germline, CDR1 GTSNPN and CDR2 SVGIG (reference sequence). The V gene lost 1 base and the J gene lost 4 bases, with 11 bases spanning the gap. The CDR3 spans 14 residues. The chain's CDR3 is CAWSAQTGNQPQHF. The CDR3 nucleotides read TGTGCCTGGAGTGCGCAGACAGGAAATCAGCCCCAGCATTTT.

This clonotype was detected a few times. The chain employs TRBV29-1 and TRBJ2-7; TRBD1 is a possible D gene (5 bases). The germline gives CDR1 SQVTM, CDR2 ANQGSEA. Trimming took off 0 bases at V and 6 bases at J, with 15 bases between the two ends. This CDR3 comprises 14 residues. In DNA form, the CDR3 reads TGCAGCGTTGAAGACCAAGGGGCATCGATCGAGCAGTACTTC. Protein product: CSVEDQGASIEQYF.

This clonotype is a singleton in its sample. This chain links TRBV3-1 with TRBJ2-3; 10 nucleotides agree with TRBD2. Looked up from germline, CDR1 is LGHDT and CDR2 is YNNKEL (reference sequence). The CDR3 length is 18 residues. The V gene end was trimmed by 3 bases and the J gene end by 4 bases; junction bases not matched to a gene: 13. The CDR3 spells CASSHRIAQREGADTQYF. CDR3 DNA sequence: TGTGCCAGCAGCCATCGCATCGCCCAGCGGGAGGGGGCAGATACGCAGTATTTT.